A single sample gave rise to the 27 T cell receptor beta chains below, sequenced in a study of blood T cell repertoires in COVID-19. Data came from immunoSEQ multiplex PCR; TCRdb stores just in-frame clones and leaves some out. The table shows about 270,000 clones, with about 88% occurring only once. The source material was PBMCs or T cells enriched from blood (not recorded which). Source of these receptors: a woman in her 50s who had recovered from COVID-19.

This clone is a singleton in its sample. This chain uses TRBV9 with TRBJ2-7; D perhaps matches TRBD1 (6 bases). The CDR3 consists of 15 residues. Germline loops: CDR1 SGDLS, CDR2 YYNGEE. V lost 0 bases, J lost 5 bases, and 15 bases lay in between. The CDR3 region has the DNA TGTGCCAGCAGCGTAGAAGGGGGACCTGCGAACGAGCAGTACTTC. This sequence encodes CASSVEGGPANEQYF.

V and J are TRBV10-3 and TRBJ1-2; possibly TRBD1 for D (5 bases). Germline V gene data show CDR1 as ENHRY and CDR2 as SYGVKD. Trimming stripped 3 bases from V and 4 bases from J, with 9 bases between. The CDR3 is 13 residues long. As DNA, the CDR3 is TGTGCCATCAGTGAAGCTACAGGCTATGGCTACACCTTC. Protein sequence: CAISEATGYGYTF.

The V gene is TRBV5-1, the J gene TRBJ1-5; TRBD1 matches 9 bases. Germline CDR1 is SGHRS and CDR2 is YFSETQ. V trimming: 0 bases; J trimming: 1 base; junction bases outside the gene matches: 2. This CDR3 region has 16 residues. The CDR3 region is CASSLEGQGSNQPQHF. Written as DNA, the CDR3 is TGCGCCAGCAGCTTGGAGGGACAGGGAAGCAATCAGCCCCAGCATTTT.

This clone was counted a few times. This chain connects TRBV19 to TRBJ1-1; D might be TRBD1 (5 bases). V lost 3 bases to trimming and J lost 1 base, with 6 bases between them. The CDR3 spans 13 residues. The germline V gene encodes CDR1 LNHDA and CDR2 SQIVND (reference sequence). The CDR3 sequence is CASSIQGNTEAFF. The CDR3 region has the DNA TGTGCCAGTAGTATCCAGGGGAACACTGAAGCTTTCTTT.

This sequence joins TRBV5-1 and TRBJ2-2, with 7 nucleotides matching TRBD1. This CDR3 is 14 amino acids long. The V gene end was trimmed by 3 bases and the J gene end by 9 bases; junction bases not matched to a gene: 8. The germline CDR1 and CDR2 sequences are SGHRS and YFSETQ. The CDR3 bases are TGCGCCAGCAGCTGGGGGACAGAAGGTCGGGAGCTGTTTTTT. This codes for CASSWGTEGRELFF.

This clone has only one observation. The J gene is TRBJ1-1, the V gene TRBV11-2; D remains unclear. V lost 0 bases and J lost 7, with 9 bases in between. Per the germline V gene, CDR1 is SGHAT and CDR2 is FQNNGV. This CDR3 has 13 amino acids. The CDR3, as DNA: TGTGCCAGCAGCTTAGATCCGGGGAGTGAAGCTTTCTTT. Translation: CASSLDPGSEAFF.

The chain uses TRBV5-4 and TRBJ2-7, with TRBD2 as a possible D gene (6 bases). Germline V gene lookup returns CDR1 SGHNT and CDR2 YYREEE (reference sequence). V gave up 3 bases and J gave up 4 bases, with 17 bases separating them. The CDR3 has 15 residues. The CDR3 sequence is CASSSREEGLYEQYF. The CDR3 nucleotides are TGTGCCAGCAGCTCGCGGGAAGAAGGGTTGTACGAGCAGTACTTC.

The CDR3 protein is CASSSTGELFF. The CDR3 bases are TGTGCCAGCAGTTCCACTGGGGAGCTGTTTTTT. V is TRBV12-3 or TRBV12-4 and J is TRBJ2-2; D ambiguous. This CDR3 contains 11 residues. Deletions cut 4 bases from V and 8 bases from J, with 5 bases between.

CDR3 protein: CASSSDRRWETQYF. The CDR3 DNA is TGTGCCAGCAGTTCGGACAGGCGGTGGGAGACCCAGTACTTC. The chain links TRBV27 to TRBJ2-5; 7 bases map to TRBD1. CDR1 is MNHEY, CDR2 SMNVEV, per germline (reference sequence). V lost 4 bases and J lost 5; bases outside the gene matches: 7. The length of the CDR3 is 14 residues.

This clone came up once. The CDR3 nucleotides are TGTGCCAGCAGTTTAAGAGCAACTAATGAAAAACTGTTTTTT. Protein product: CASSLRATNEKLFF. V and J are TRBV27 and TRBJ1-4; unclear D gene. Germline assignment: CDR1 MNHEY and CDR2 SMNVEV (reference sequence). Trimming shortened V by 2 bases and J by 0 bases, and 4 bases separated the two germline ends. CDR3 length: 14 residues.

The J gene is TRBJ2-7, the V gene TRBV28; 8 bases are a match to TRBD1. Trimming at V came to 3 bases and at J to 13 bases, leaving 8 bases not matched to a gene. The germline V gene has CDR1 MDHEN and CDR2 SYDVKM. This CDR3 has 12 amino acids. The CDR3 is CASSLPQGEEYF. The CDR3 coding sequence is TGTGCCAGCAGTTTGCCACAGGGGGAGGAATACTTC. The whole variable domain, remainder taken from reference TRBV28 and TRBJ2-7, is DVKVTQSSRYLVKRTGEKVFLECVQDMDHENMFWYRQDPGLGLRLIYFSYDVKMKEKGDIPEGYSVSREKKERFSLILESASTNQTSMYLCASSLPQGEEYFGPGTRLTVT.

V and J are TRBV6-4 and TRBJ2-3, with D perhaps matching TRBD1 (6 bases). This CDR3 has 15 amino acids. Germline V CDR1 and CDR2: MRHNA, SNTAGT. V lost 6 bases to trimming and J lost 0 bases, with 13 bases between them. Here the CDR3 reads CASSPGQSSTDTQYF. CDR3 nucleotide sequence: TGTGCCAGCAGCCCCGGACAGTCGAGCACAGATACGCAGTATTTT.

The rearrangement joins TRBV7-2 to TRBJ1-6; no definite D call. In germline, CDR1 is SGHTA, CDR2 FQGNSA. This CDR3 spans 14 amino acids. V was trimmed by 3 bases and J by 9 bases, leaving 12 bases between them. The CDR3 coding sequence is TGTGCCAGCAGCTTTCTCGGGTTTCTTTCACCCCTCCACTTT. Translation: CASSFLGFLSPLHF. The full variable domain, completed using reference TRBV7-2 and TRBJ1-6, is GAGVSQSPSNKVTEKGKDVELRCDPISGHTALYWYRQSLGQGLEFLIYFQGNSAPDKSGLPSDRFSAERTGGSVSTLTIQRTQQEDSAVYLCASSFLGFLSPLHFGNGTRLTVT.

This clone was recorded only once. The CDR3 nucleotides read TGTGCCAGTAGTATGAGTCTCGCGGGAGATACGCAGTATTTT. Amino acid sequence: CASSMSLAGDTQYF. The chain links TRBV19 to TRBJ2-3; tentative D call: TRBD2 (5 bases). The CDR3 totals 14 residues. The V end was cut by 3 bases, the J end by 5 bases, with 12 bases between. Per germline, CDR1 LNHDA and CDR2 SQIVND (reference sequence). The full variable domain, rest sourced from reference TRBV19 and TRBJ2-3, is DGGITQSPKYLFRKEGQNVTLSCEQNLNHDAMYWYRQDPGQGLRLIYYSQIVNDFQKGDIAEGYSVSREKKESFPLTVTSAQKNPTAFYLCASSMSLAGDTQYFGPGTRLTVL.

The DNA of the CDR3 is TGTGCCAGCAGCCGAACTAGCGGAGTGAGAAACAATGAGCAGTTCTTC. This gives the protein CASSRTSGVRNNEQFF. J is TRBJ2-1 and V is TRBV7-3; 8 nucleotides agree with TRBD2. Germline-derived CDR1 and CDR2 are SGHTA and FQGTGA. The CDR3 runs to 16 residues. V shed 5 bases, J shed 5 bases, and the junction held 11 bases outside the gene matches.

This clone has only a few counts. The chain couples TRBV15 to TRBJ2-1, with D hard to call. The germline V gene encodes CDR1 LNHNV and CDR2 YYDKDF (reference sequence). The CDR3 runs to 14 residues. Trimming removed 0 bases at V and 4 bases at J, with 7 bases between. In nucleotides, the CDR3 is TGTGCCACCAGCAGAGAGGGCAGTTACAATGAGCAGTTCTTC. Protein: CATSREGSYNEQFF. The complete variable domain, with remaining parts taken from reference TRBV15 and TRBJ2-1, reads DAMVIQNPRYQVTQFGKPVTLSCSQTLNHNVMYWYQQKSSQAPKLLFHYYDKDFNNEADTPDNFQSRRPNTSFCFLDIRSPGLGDTAMYLCATSREGSYNEQFFGPGTRLTVL.

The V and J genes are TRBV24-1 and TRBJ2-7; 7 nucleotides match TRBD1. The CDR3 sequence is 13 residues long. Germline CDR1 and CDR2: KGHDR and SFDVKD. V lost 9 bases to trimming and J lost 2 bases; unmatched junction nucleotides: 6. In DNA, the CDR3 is TGTGCCACCGGACAGGCTTCCGCCTACGAGCAGTACTTC. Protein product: CATGQASAYEQYF.

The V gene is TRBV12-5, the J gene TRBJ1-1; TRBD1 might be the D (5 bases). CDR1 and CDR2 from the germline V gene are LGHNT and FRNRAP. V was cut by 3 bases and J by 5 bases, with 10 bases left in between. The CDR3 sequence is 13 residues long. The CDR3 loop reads CASGFDQGTEAFF. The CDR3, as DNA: TGTGCTAGTGGTTTCGACCAGGGAACTGAAGCTTTCTTT. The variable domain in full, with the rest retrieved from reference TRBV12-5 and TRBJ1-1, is DARVTQTPRHKVTEMGQEVTMRCQPILGHNTVFWYRQTMMQGLELLAYFRNRAPLDDSGMPKDRFSAEMPDATLATLKIQPSEPRDSAVYFCASGFDQGTEAFFGQGTRLTVV.

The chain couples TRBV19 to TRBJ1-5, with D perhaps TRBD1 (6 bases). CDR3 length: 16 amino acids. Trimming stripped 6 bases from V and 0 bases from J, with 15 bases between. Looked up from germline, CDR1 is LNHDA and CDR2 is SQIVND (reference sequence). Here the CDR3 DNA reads TGTGCCAGTAGCATACGGGACACAAATAGCAATCAGCCCCAGCATTTT. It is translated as CASSIRDTNSNQPQHF.

CDR3 nucleotide sequence: TGTGCCAGCCCGGGGAGGGTGGGCAATGAGCAGTTCTTC. It codes for CASPGRVGNEQFF. The V gene is TRBV27, the J gene TRBJ2-1; 7 bases are shared with TRBD2. Germline V CDR1 and CDR2: MNHEY, SMNVEV (reference sequence). The CDR3 runs 13 residues. The V segment lost 8 bases and the J segment 6 bases; nucleotides outside the gene matches: 7.

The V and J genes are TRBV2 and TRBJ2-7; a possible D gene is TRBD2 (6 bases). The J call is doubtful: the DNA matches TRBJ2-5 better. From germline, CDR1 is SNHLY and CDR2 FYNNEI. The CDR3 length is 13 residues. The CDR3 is CASRRDSEETQYF. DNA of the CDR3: TGTGCCAGCAGGCGGGACTCGGAGGAGACCCAGTACTTC.

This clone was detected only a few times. CDR3 amino acids: CASSPRVSTYNEQFF. The CDR3 DNA reads as TGTGCCAGCAGCCCCAGGGTAAGCACCTACAATGAGCAGTTCTTC. V and J are TRBV7-2 and TRBJ2-1; tentatively, D is TRBD1 (5 bases). Germline loops: CDR1 SGHTA, CDR2 FQGNSA. The CDR3 runs 15 residues. Trimming pared 5 bases from V and 2 bases from J, leaving 13 bases between.

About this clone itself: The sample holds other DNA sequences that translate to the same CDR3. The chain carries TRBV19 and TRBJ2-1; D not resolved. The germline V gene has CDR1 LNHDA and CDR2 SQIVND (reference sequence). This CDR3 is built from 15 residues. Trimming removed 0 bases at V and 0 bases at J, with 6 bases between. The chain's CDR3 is CASSIDRSSYNEQFF. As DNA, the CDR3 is TGTGCCAGTAGTATAGACCGTAGCTCCTACAATGAGCAGTTCTTC. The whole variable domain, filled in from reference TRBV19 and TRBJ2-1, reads DGGITQSPKYLFRKEGQNVTLSCEQNLNHDAMYWYRQDPGQGLRLIYYSQIVNDFQKGDIAEGYSVSREKKESFPLTVTSAQKNPTAFYLCASSIDRSSYNEQFFGPGTRLTVL.

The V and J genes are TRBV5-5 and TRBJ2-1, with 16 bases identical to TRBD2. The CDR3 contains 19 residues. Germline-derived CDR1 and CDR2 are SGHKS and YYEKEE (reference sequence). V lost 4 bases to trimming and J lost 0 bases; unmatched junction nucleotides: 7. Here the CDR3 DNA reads TGTGCCAGCAGCATAGGGACTAGCGGGAGGGCGTCCTCCTACAATGAGCAGTTCTTC. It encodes CASSIGTSGRASSYNEQFF.

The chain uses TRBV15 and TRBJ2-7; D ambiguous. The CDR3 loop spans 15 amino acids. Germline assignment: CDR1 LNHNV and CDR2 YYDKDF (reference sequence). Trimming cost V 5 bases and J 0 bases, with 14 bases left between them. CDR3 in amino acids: CATSRLEISSYEQYF. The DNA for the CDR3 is TGTGCCACCAGCCGGCTAGAGATTAGCTCCTACGAGCAGTACTTC.

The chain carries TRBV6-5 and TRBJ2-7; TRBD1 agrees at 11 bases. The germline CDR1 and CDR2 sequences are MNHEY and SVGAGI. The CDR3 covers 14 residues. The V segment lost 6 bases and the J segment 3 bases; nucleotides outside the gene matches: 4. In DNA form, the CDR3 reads TGTGCCAGCAGGGTCGGGACAGGGGGCTACGAGCAGTACTTC. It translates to CASRVGTGGYEQYF.

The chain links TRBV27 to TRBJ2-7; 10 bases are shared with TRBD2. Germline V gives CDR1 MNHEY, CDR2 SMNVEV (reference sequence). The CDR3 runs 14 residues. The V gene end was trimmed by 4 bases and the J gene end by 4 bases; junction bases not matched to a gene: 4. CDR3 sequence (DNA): TGTGCCAGCAGTTGGGCTAGCGGGAGTTACGAGCAGTACTTC. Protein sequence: CASSWASGSYEQYF.